The sequence of this T cell receptor (beta chain) was determined in a study of T cells after posttransplantation cyclophosphamide. Study-wide points: Donor-recipient repertoire similarity was low at 1-2 months, rising over year one. Recipient CMV seropositivity and CMV reactivation strongly tracked TRB clonality. TRB overlap between skin or GI tissue T cells and blood was limited.

The protocol was immunoSEQ multiplex PCR, while the TCRdb copy is restricted to in-frame clones and leaves out a portion. The sample shows about 2,900 clones, none of them appearing just once. Cyclophosphamide on days +3 and +4 followed busulfan-fludarabine conditioning and a marrow graft. Germline V gene lookup returns CDR1 SEHNR and CDR2 FQNEAQ (reference sequence). This CDR3 has 14 residues. The junction had 2 bases not matched to a gene; V was cut back by 2 bases and J by 4 bases. This clone was recorded at least ten times. Its antigen remains unidentified. The sequence was collected from a female patient over 55 who received an allogeneic stem cell transplant from a related donor and was CMV-positive. Among the T cells, some may be from the graft donor. Specimen: PBMCs, collected after allogeneic stem cell transplant with posttransplant cyclophosphamide. The V gene is TRBV7-9, the J gene TRBJ1-1, with 9 bases that match TRBD1. The CDR3 DNA is TGTGCCAGCAGCTTAACGACAGGGGGCACTGAAGCTTTCTTT. Translated, it gives CASSLTTGGTEAFF.